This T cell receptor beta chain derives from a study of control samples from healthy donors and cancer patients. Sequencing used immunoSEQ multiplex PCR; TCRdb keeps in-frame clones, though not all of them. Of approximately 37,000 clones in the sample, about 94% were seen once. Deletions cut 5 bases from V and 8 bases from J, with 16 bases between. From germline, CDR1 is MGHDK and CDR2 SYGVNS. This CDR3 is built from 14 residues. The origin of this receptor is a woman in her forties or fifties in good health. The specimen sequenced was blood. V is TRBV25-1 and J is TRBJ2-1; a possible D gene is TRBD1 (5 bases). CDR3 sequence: CASSNQGSVHEQFF. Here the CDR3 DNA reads TGTGCCAGCAGTAACCAGGGAAGTGTTCATGAGCAGTTCTTC.